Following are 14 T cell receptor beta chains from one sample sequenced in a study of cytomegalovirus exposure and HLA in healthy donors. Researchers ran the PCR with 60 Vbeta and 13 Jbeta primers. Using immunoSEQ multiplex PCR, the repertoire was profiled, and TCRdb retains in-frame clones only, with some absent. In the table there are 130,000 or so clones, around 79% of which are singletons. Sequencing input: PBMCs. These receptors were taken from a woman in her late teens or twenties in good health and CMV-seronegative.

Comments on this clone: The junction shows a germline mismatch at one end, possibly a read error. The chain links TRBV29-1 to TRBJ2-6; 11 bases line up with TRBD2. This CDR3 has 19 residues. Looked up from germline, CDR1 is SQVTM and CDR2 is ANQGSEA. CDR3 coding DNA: TGCAGCGTTGCTACTAGCGGGAGCGGCGTGAGTCCTGGGGCCAACGGCCTGACTTTC. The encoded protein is CSVATSGSGVSPGANGLTF.

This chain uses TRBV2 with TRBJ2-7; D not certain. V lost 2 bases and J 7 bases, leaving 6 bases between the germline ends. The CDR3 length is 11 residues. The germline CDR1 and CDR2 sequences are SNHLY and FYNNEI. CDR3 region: CASSEPVEQYF. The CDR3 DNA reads TGTGCCAGCAGTGAACCTGTAGAGCAGTACTTC. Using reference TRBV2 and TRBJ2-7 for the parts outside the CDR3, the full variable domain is EPEVTQTPSHQVTQMGQEVILRCVPISNHLYFYWYRQILGQKVEFLVSFYNNEISEKSEIFDDQFSVERPDGSNFTLKIRSTKLEDSAMYFCASSEPVEQYFGPGTRLTVT.

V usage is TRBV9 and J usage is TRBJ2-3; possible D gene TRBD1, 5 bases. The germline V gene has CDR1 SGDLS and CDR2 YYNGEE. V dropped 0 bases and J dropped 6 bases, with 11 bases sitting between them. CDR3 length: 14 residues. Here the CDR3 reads CASSVESGSDTQYF. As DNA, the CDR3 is TGTGCCAGCAGCGTAGAATCAGGGTCCGATACGCAGTATTTT. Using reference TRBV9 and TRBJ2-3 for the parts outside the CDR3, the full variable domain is DSGVTQTPKHLITATGQRVTLRCSPRSGDLSVYWYQQSLDQGLQFLIQYYNGEERAKGNILERFSAQQFPDLHSELNLSSLELGDSALYFCASSVESGSDTQYFGPGTRLTVL.

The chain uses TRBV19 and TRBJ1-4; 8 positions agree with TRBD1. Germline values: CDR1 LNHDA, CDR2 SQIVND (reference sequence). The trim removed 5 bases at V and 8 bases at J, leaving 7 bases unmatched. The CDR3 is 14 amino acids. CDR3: CASSVRGRHEKLFF. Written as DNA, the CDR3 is TGTGCCAGTAGTGTCAGGGGGCGGCACGAAAAACTGTTTTTT.

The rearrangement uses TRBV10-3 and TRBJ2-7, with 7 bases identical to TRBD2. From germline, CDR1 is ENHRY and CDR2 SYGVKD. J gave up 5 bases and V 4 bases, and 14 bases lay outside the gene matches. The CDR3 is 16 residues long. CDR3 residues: CAISVGPPGGNNEQYF. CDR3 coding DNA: TGTGCCATCAGTGTAGGTCCTCCGGGAGGTAACAACGAGCAGTACTTC.

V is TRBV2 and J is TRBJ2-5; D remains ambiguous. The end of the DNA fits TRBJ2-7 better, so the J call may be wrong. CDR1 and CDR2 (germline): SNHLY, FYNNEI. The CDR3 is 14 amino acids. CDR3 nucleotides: TGTGCCAGCAGTGAATGGCGGAGCCTCCACGAGCAGTACTTC. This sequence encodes CASSEWRSLHEQYF.

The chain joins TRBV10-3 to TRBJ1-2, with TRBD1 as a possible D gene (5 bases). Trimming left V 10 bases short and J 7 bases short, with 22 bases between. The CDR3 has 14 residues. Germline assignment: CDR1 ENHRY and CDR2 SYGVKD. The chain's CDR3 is CATLYGGPTGGYTF. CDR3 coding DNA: TGTGCCACCCTATACGGGGGACCTACGGGTGGCTACACCTTC.

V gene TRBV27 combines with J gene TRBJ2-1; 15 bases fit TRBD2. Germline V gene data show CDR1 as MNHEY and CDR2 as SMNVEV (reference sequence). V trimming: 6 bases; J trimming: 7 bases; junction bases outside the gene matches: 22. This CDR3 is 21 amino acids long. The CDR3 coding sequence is TGTGCCAGCAGCCGAACCAGAAGTTGGACTAGCGGGAGGGCCAAGGATAATGAGCAGTTCTTC. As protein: CASSRTRSWTSGRAKDNEQFF.

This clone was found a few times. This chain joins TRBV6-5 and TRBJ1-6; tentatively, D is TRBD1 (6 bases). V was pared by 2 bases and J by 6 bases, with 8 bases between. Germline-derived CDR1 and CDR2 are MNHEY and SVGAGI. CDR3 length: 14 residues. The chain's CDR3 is CASSYEDSNSPLHF. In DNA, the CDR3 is TGTGCCAGCAGTTACGAGGACAGTAATTCACCCCTCCACTTT.

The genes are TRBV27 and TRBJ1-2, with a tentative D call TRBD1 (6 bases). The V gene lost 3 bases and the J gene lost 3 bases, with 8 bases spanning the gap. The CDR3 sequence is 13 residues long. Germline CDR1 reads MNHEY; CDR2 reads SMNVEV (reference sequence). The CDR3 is CASSLTGDYGYTF. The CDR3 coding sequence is TGTGCCAGCAGTTTGACAGGCGACTATGGCTACACCTTC.

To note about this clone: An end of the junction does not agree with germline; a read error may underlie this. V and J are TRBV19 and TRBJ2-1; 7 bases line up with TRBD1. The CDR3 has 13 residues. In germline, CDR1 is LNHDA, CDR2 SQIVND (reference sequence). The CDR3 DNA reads TGTGCCAGTAGAAAAGACTTAGGGACAGACATTCTCTTC. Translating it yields CASRKDLGTDILF.

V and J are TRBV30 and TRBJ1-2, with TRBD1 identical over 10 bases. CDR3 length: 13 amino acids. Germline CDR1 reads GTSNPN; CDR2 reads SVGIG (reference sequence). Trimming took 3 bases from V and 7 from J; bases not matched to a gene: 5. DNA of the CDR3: TGTGCCTGGAGCCTGGACAGGGGGGTTGGCTACACCTTC. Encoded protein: CAWSLDRGVGYTF.

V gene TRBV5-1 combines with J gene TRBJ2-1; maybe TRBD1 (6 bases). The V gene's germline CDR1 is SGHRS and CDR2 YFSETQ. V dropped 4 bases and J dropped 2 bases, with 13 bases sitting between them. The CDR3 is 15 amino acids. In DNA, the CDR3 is TGCGCCAGCAGCCTTGAAGGGGGACCCTACAATGAGCAGTTCTTC. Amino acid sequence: CASSLEGGPYNEQFF.

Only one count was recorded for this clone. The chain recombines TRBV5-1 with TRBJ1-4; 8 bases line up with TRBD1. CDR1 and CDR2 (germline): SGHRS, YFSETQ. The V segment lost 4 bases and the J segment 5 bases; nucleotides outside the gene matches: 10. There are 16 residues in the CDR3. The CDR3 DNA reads TGCGCCAGCAGCCTAGGACAGGGTAGGGGAAATGAAAAACTGTTTTTT. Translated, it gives CASSLGQGRGNEKLFF.